This record looks at one TCR beta chain sequence and its context. The target of this receptor is not known. No much larger clonotype is one base removed from it; base qualities were not supplied. This sample also contains other DNA sequences that code for the same CDR3. TCRbeta CDR3 regions were amplified from genomic DNA by means of the immunoSEQ Assay, a bias-controlled multiplex PCR. For the original study's pipeline: The number of nucleated cells in each sample was estimated from the amplification of reference gene primers within the assay. Sequence reads were collapsed and filtered to measure the absolute abundance of every unique TCRbeta CDR3 rearrangement. For each sample, productive Simpson clonality was calculated by taking the square root of Simpson's diversity index across productive rearrangements. TCRdb obtained this table from immuneACCESS and retained in-frame rearrangements with V and J assigned. These tables miss some clones; where compared with another copy, unresolved V genes account for less than half of the shortfall, and the remainder is unexplained. V, J and clone size were drawn from that table, and D and trimming were deduced from the DNA. The sample records about 150,000 clones, 84% of which are singletons. The ten largest clones represent about 8.9% of the sample.

These data come from a study of blood T cell repertoires in COVID-19 (dated by TCRdb to 2020 to 2021). In terms of the full investigation: Samples covering the acute and convalescent phases of COVID-19 were provided by collaborators in the United States, Italy and Spain. Nearly every sample came with metadata listing a de-identified subject ID, COVID-19 status, age in years and sex. Samples were obtained from the ongoing ImmuneRACE study (first 160 participants) and from 950 to 1,500 subjects provided by 6 global collaborators. The prospective study material was composed of cDNA or gDNA derived from T cells, B-cell-depleted T cells, or PBMCs. The dataset comprised deeply sampled blood TCRbeta repertoires from subjects exposed to, actively infected with, or recovered from COVID-19. The repertoires were released in a freely available public database meant as a resource for research on the immune response to SARS-CoV-2. Where available, HLA class I and class II types were obtained from metadata supplied by the sample provider rather than from assay-based typing. What the research found in general, with its limitations: How much clinical and demographic metadata was included differed by source and by participant, and the metadata was provided uncurated.

Collaborating institutions collected whole blood in K2EDTA tubes following their own protocols. For TCRbeta analysis, collaborator samples were shipped as frozen whole blood, as isolated PBMCs, or as DNA extracted from either sample type. Sequencing was carried out using peripheral blood. This TCR derives from a woman aged 50 to 60 with acute or convalescent COVID-19.

The DNA reads as follows: TGCGCCAGCAGCTTGGGAACCGGGGGCTACGAGCAGTACTTC. Translated, it reads CASSLGTGGYEQYF. Recombination connected TRBV5-1 to TRBJ2-7; the best D guess is TRBD2, with 6 bases matching. From the cysteine up to the phenylalanine, the CDR3 has a length of 14 residues. Only the CDR3 portion is preserved as DNA: 42 bases, with reading frame beginning at the first base. V drops 0 bases and J drops 3 bases, leaving 10 bases in between. CDR1 SGHRS and CDR2 YFSETQ are derived from the germline V gene.